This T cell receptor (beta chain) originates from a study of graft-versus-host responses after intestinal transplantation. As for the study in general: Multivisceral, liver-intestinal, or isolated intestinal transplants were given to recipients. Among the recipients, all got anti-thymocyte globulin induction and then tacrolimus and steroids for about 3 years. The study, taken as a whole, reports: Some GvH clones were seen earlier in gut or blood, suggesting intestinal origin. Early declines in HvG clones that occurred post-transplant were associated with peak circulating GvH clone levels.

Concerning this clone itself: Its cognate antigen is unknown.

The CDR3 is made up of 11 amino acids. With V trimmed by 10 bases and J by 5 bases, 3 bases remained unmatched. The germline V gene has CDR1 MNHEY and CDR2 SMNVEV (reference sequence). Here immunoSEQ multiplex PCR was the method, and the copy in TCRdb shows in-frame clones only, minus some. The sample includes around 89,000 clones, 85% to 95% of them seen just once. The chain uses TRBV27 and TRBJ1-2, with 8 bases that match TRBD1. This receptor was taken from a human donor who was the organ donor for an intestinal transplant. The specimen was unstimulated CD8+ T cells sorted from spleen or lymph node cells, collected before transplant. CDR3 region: CATQGDYGYTF. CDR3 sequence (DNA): TGTGCCACACAGGGGGATTATGGCTACACCTTC.